This T cell receptor beta chain appears in the sequencing data of a study of T cells after yellow fever vaccination. Overall study context: Preparation of the low-cell-number fractions used SMART-Seq v4 Ultra Low Input.

From the 5' RACE reads, TCRdb called clonotypes with MiXCR, one entry per CDR3 protein. The table shows about 150,000 distinct CDR3 sequences, with roughly 6.7% occurring only once. This clonotype was picked up many times. The germline V and J ends were trimmed by 4 bases and 15 bases, with 19 bases remaining between them. The CDR3 is made up of 13 amino acids. This TCR was recovered from a man aged 25-40 years who received the YFV17D yellow fever vaccine. The sequencing here drew on CD4+ T cells sorted from PBMCs, taken 10 days after the yellow fever booster vaccination. J is TRBJ2-1 and V is TRBV12-3 or TRBV12-4; D is ambiguous. CDR3 sequence reads: CASSSRSVPEPFF. The CDR3 DNA reads TGTGCCAGCAGTTCCCGGTCGGTCCCAGAACCGTTCTTC.